This TCR beta chain was recorded in a study of beta chain features in type 1 diabetes. Points from the study as a whole: The VDJ junctions of type 1 diabetes patients carried fewer insertions and more deletions. Shorter TCRB CDR3s, moderately but significantly so, marked every one of the four CD4+ subsets in Type 1 diabetes patients.

This clone showed up just a few times. Its cognate antigen is unknown. The same CDR3 arises from other DNA sequences in this sample as well. Since all of the isolated RNA was reverse transcribed, expressed TCRB transcripts were what got sequenced. Measured with immunoSEQ multiplex PCR; TCRdb has only the in-frame clones, and not every one. The table includes 300,000 to 350,000 clones, around 8.5% detected once. Cells sorted by CD45RO/CCR7/CD25/CD127/CD95/CD27 comprised CD4+ naive, central memory, regulatory and stem cell-like memory cells. Sort purity for all populations was recorded as exceeding 98%. Input material: central memory CD4+ T cells from blood. The sequence came from a man aged 25 to 40 with type 1 diabetes.

The DNA for the CDR3 is TGTGCCAGCAGTTACTCGGTCGGGGAGCTGTTTTTT. Its protein product is CASSYSVGELFF. This chain connects TRBV6-5 to TRBJ2-2; D is undetermined. This CDR3 comprises 12 residues. Germline V gene lookup returns CDR1 MNHEY and CDR2 SVGAGI. With 0 bases removed from V and 7 bases from J, the gap between germline ends came to 3 bases.